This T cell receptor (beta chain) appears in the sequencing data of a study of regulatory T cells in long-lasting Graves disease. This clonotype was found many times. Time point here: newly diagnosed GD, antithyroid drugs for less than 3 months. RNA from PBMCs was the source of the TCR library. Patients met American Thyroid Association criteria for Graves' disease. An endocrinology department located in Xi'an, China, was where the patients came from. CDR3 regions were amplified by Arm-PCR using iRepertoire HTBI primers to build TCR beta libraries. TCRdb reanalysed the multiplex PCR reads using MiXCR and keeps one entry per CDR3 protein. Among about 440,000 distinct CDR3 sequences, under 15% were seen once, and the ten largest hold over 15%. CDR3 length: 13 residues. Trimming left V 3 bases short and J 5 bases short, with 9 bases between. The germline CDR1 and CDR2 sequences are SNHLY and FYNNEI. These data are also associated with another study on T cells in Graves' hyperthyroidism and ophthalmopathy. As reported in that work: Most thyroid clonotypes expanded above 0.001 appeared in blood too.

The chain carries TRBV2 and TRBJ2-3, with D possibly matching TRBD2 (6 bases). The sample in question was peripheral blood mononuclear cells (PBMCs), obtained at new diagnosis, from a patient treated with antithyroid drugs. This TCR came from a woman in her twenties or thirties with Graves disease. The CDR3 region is CASSEEGGDTQYF. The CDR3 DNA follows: TGTGCCAGCAGTGAGGAGGGCGGAGATACGCAGTATTTT. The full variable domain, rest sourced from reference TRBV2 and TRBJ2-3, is EPEVTQTPSHQVTQMGQEVILRCVPISNHLYFYWYRQILGQKVEFLVSFYNNEISEKSEIFDDQFSVERPDGSNFTLKIRSTKLEDSAMYFCASSEEGGDTQYFGPGTRLTVL.